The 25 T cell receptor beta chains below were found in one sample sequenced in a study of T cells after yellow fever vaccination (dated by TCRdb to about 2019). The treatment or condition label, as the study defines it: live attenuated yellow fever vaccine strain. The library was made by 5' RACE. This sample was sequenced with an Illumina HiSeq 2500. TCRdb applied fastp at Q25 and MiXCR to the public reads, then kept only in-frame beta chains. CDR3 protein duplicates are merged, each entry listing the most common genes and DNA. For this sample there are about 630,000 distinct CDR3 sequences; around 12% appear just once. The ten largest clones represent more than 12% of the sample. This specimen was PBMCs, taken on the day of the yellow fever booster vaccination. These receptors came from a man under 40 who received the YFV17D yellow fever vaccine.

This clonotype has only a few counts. CDR3 coding DNA: TGTGCCAGCAGTTTTCTCTACGTGGGAGAGACCCAGTACTTC. It codes for CASSFLYVGETQYF. The J gene is TRBJ2-5, the V gene TRBV6-7; unclear D gene. TRBV6-7 is flagged as an ORF with uncertain function. With 4 bases removed from V and 4 bases from J, the gap between germline ends came to 13 bases. The CDR3 has 14 residues.

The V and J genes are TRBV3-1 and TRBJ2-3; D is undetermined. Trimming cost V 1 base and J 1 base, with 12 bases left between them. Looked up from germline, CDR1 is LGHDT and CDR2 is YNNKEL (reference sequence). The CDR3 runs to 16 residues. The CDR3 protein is CASSQVRIAGTDTQYF. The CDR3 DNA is TGTGCCAGCAGCCAAGTCCGGATTGCGGGCACAGATACGCAGTATTTT.

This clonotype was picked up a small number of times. CDR3 sequence (DNA): TGCGCCAGCAGCTTGGGCACAGGGGTCATAAACACTGAAGCTTTCTTT. Translation: CASSLGTGVINTEAFF. The chain couples TRBV5-1 to TRBJ1-1; 7 bases are shared with TRBD1. Trimming took 0 bases from V and 2 from J; bases not matched to a gene: 7. Germline lookup yields CDR1 SGHRS and CDR2 YFSETQ. CDR3 size: 16 residues.

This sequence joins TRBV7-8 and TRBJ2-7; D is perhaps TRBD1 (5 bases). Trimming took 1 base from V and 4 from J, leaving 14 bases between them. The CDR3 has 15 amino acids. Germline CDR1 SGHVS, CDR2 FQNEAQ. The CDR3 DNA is TGTGCCAGCAGCTTAGAAACAGGTGACGTTTACGAGCAGTACTTC. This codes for CASSLETGDVYEQYF. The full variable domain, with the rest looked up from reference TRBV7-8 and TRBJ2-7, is GAGVSQSPRYKVAKRGQDVALRCDPISGHVSLFWYQQALGQGPEFLTYFQNEAQLDKSGLPSDRFFAERPEGSVSTLKIQRTQQEDSAVYLCASSLETGDVYEQYFGPGTRLTVT.

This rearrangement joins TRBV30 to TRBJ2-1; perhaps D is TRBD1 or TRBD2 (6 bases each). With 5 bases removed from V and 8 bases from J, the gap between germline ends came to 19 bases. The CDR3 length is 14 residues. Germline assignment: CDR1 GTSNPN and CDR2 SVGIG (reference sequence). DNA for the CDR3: TGTGCCTGGGACAGGCAACAGGGCGGGGATGAGCAGTTCTTC. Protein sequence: CAWDRQQGGDEQFF. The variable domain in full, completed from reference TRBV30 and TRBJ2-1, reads SQTIHQWPATLVQPVGSPLSLECTVEGTSNPNLYWYRQAAGRGLQLLFYSVGIGQISSEVPQNLSASRPQDRQFILSSKKLLLSDSGFYLCAWDRQQGGDEQFFGPGTRLTVL.

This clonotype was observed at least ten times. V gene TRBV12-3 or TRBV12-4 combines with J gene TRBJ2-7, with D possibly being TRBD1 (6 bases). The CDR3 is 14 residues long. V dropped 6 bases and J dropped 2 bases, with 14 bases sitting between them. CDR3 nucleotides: TGTGCCAGCAGGGGAACAGGGATCCCCTACGAGCAGTACTTC. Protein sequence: CASRGTGIPYEQYF.

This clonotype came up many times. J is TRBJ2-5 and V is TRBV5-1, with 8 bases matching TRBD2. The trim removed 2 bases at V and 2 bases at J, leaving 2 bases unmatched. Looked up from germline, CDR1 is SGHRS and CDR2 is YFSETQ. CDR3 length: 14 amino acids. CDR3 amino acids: CASSFTSGQETQYF. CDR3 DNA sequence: TGCGCCAGCAGCTTTACTAGCGGACAAGAGACCCAGTACTTC. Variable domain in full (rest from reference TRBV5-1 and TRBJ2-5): KAGVTQTPRYLIKTRGQQVTLSCSPISGHRSVSWYQQTPGQGLQFLFEYFSETQRNKGNFPGRFSGRQFSNSRSEMNVSTLELGDSALYLCASSFTSGQETQYFGPGTRLLVL.

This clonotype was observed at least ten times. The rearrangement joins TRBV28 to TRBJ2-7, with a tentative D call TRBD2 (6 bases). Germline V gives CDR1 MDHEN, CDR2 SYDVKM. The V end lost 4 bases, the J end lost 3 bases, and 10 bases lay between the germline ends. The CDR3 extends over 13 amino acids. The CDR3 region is CASSSGLVYEQYF. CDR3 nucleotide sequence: TGTGCCAGCAGTTCGGGACTGGTCTACGAGCAGTACTTC.

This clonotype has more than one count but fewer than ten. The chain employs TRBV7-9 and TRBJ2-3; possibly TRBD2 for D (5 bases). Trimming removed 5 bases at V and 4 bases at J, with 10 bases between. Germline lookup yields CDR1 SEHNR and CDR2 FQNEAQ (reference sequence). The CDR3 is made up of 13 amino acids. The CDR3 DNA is TGTGCCAGCAGCCCCCCGGAGGCAGATACGCAGTATTTT. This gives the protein CASSPPEADTQYF.

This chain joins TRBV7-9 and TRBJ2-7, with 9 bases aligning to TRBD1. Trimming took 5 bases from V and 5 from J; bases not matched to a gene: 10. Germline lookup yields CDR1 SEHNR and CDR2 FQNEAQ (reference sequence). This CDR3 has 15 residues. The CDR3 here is CASSHPPGTGHEQYF. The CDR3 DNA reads TGTGCCAGCAGCCACCCCCCCGGGACAGGGCACGAGCAGTACTTC.

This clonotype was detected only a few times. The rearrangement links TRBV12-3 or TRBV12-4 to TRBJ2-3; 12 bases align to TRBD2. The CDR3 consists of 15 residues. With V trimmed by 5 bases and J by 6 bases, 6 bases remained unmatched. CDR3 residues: CASSKRTSGMDTQYF. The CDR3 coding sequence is TGTGCCAGCAGTAAAAGGACTAGCGGGATGGATACGCAGTATTTT.

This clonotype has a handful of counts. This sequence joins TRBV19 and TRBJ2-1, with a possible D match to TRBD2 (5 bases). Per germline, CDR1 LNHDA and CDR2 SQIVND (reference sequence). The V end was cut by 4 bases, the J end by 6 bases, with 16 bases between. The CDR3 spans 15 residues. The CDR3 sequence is CASSTRDLVSNEQFF. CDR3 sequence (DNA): TGTGCCAGTAGTACCCGGGATTTAGTTAGCAATGAGCAGTTCTTC.

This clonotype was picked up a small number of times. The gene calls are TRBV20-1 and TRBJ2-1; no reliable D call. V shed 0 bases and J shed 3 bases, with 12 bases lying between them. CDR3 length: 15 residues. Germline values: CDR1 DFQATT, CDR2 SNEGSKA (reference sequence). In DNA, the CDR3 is TGCAGTGCTAGAGATAGGGCCTGGGTCTACAATGAGCAGTTCTTC. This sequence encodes CSARDRAWVYNEQFF.

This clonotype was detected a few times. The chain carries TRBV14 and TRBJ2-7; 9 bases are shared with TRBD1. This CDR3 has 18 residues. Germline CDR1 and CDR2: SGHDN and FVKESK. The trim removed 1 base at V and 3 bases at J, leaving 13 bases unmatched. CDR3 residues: CASSQAPPDRGFFYEQYF. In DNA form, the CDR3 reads TGTGCCAGCAGCCAAGCCCCCCCCGACAGGGGGTTTTTCTACGAGCAGTACTTC.

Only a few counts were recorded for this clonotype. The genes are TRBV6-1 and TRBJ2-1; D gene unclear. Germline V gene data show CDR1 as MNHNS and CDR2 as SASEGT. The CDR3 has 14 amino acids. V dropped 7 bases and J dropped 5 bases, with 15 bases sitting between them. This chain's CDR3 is CASTPGPHNNEQFF. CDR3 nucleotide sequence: TGTGCCAGCACCCCTGGTCCACACAACAATGAGCAGTTCTTC.

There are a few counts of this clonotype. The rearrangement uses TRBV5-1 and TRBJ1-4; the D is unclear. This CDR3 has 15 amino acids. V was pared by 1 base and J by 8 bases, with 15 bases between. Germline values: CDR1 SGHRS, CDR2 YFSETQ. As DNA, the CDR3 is TGCGCCAGCAGCTTGTCCCCATTGGAAGGAGAAAAACTGTTTTTT. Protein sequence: CASSLSPLEGEKLFF. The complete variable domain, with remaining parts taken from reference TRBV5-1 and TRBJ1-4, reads KAGVTQTPRYLIKTRGQQVTLSCSPISGHRSVSWYQQTPGQGLQFLFEYFSETQRNKGNFPGRFSGRQFSNSRSEMNVSTLELGDSALYLCASSLSPLEGEKLFFGSGTQLSVL.

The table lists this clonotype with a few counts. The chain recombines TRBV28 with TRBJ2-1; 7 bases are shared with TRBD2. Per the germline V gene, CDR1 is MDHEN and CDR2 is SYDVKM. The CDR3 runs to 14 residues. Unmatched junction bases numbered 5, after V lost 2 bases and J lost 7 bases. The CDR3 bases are TGTGCCAGCAGTTTAATAGCGGGTAGTAATGAGCAGTTCTTC. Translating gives CASSLIAGSNEQFF.

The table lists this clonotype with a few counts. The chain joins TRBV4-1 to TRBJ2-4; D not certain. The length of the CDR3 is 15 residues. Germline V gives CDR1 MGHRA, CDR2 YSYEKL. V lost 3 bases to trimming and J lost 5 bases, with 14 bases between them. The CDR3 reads CASSQAPGAQNIQYF. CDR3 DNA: TGCGCCAGCAGCCAGGCTCCGGGCGCCCAAAACATTCAGTACTTC.

The CDR3 reads CASTLAVSSYNEQFF. The DNA of the CDR3 is TGTGCCAGTACCCTAGCGGTGAGCTCCTACAATGAGCAGTTCTTC. V gene TRBV19 combines with J gene TRBJ2-1; 7 nucleotides agree with TRBD2. This CDR3 contains 15 residues. V trimming: 7 bases; J trimming: 0 bases; junction bases outside the gene matches: 6. Germline V gene data show CDR1 as LNHDA and CDR2 as SQIVND (reference sequence).

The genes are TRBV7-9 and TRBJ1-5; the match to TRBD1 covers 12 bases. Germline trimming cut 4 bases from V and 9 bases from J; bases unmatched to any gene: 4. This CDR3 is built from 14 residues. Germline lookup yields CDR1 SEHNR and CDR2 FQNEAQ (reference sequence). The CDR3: CASSSGTGGRPQHF. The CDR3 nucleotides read TGTGCCAGCAGCTCCGGGACAGGGGGCCGGCCCCAGCATTTT.

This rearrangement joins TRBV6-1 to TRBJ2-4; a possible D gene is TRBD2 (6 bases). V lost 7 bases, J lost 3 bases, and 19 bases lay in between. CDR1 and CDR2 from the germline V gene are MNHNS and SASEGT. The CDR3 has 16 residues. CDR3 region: CASKTDGGNGKNIQYF. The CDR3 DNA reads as TGTGCCAGCAAGACAGATGGGGGGAATGGCAAAAACATTCAGTACTTC.

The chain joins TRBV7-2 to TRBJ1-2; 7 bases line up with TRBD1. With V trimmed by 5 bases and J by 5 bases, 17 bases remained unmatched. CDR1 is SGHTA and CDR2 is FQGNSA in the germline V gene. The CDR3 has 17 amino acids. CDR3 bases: TGTGCCAGCAGCCGAGACCTTCAGGGGGGACAACTTTATGGCTACACCTTC. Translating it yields CASSRDLQGGQLYGYTF.

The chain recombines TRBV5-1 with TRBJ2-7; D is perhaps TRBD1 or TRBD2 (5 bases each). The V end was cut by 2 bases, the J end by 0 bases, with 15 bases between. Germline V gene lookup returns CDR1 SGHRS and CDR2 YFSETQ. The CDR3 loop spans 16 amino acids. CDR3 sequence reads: CASSFDTGGYSYEQYF. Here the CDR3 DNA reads TGCGCCAGCAGCTTCGATACAGGCGGGTACTCCTACGAGCAGTACTTC.

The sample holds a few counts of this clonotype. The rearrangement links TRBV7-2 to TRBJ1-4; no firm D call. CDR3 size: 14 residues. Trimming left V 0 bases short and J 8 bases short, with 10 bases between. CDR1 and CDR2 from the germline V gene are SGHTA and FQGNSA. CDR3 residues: CASSLAPTQEKLFF. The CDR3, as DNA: TGTGCCAGCAGCTTAGCACCCACACAGGAAAAACTGTTTTTT.

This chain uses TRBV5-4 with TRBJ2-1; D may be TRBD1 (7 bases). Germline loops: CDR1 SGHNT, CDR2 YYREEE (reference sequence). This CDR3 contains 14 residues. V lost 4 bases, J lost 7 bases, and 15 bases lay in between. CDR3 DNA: TGTGCCAGCAGCCCGGGGGACAGTCGGAATGAGCAGTTCTTC. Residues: CASSPGDSRNEQFF.